This entry concerns a single TCR beta chain. The antigen remains undetermined. Additional DNA sequences in this sample encode the identical CDR3. These data belong to a study of graft-versus-host responses after intestinal transplantation. Sequencing was performed with immunoSEQ multiplex PCR; in TCRdb, only in-frame clones are kept and a portion is missing. Of some 81,000 clones in the sample, less than 90% were seen once. The V and J ends lost 0 bases and 1 base respectively, with 9 bases between them. CDR3 length: 15 amino acids. CDR1 and CDR2 from the germline V gene are MGHRA and YSYEKL. The TCR comes from a human donor who received an intestinal transplant. The chain has TRBV4-1 and TRBJ2-5; a possible D gene is TRBD1 (5 bases). Sequenced here: unstimulated CD4+ T cells sorted from spleen or lymph node cells, sampled before intestinal transplant. The CDR3 is CASSQEGTGQETQYF. The CDR3 DNA follows: TGCGCCAGCAGCCAAGAAGGCACAGGCCAAGAGACCCAGTACTTC.